This T cell receptor (beta chain) was recorded in a study of Ad26.COV2.S vaccination and SARS-CoV-2 variants. Study overall: Participant was drawn from the COV1001 Ad26.COV2.S trial arm.

A word on this clone: Its cognate antigen is unknown.

The study, taken as a whole, reports: Vaccinated individuals (as opposed to placebo recipients) had higher spike-specific TCR breadth. An underestimation of total T cell responses may have resulted from the TCR breadth and depth analyses. After vaccination, reports described spike-specific CD8+ and CD4+ T cell responses as showing substantial breadth.

The CDR3 covers 13 residues. Trimming removed 4 bases at V and 6 bases at J, with 12 bases between. The method was immunoSEQ multiplex PCR; TCRdb's version includes in-frame clones alone and lacks a portion of them. The sample includes 350,000 to 500,000 clones, roughly 87% of them seen just once. Specified treatment: 15 to 20 received Ad26.COV2.S at low or high dose, single or two shots; about 5 received placebo; per-sample allocation not given. It was on day 63 after the first vaccine or placebo injection that samples were taken. This TCR came from a person between 18 and 59 years old who received the Ad26.COV2.S COVID-19 vaccine or a placebo. Here the sequenced sample was peripheral blood, taken in a trial of Ad26.COV2.S vaccine versus placebo. V is TRBV12-3 or TRBV12-4 and J is TRBJ2-5; D may correspond to TRBD1 or TRBD2 (6 bases each). CDR3 region: CASSSWGAKTQYF. The CDR3 DNA follows: TGTGCCAGCAGTTCGTGGGGGGCGAAGACCCAGTACTTC.